These T cell receptor beta chains were read from a single sample in a study of blood T cells in healthy people across ages. MiXCR, run by TCRdb on the 5' RACE reads, gives a single entry per CDR3 protein. Among 580,000 or so distinct CDR3 sequences, around 50% were seen once, and the ten largest hold around 24%. The sequencing sample was made of blood. Receptors were obtained from a man older than 75 in good health. Each CDR3 is given with its conserved first and last residue. Fields, in order: D gene, J gene, clone size, V gene, CDR3 protein, CDR3 DNA. A D gene is named only where the DNA matches it firmly. Rows give clone size only sometimes, using once, few, many, or a class for an expanded clone.

D: .; J: TRBJ2-7; size: many; V: TRBV6-6; CDR3: CASGPQGPHEQYF; DNA: TGTGCCAGCGGTCCCCAGGGGCCCCACGAGCAGTACTTC
D: .; J: TRBJ1-1; size: .; V: TRBV4-3; CDR3: CASSFMASAANTEAFF; DNA: TGCGCCAGCAGCTTCATGGCGTCCGCCGCGAACACTGAAGCTTTCTTT
D: .; J: TRBJ1-6; size: .; V: TRBV20-1; CDR3: CSARRFGRGGTYNSPLHF; DNA: TGCAGTGCTAGGAGATTTGGAAGGGGAGGCACCTATAATTCACCCCTCCACTTT
D: .; J: TRBJ2-7; size: .; V: TRBV7-9; CDR3: CASSQSWEEQYF; DNA: TGTGCCAGCAGCCAGTCCTGGGAAGAGCAGTACTTC
D: TRBD2; J: TRBJ2-5; size: .; V: TRBV7-8; CDR3: CASSFGGGAYEQYF; DNA: TGTGCCAGCAGCTTTGGCGGGGGGGCATATGAGCAGTACTTC
D: .; J: TRBJ1-2; size: few; V: TRBV20-1; CDR3: CSAREGGGRNNYGYTF; DNA: TGCAGTGCTAGAGAGGGGGGCGGTCGGAATAACTATGGCTACACCTTC
D: .; J: TRBJ2-2; size: once; V: TRBV7-9; CDR3: CASSLDWGSNTGELFF; DNA: TGTGCCAGCAGCTTAGACTGGGGCTCGAACACCGGGGAGCTGTTTTTT
D: .; J: TRBJ2-3; size: .; V: TRBV15; CDR3: CATSIDTSTDTQYF; DNA: TGTGCCACCAGCATAGACACTAGCACAGATACGCAGTATTTT
D: .; J: TRBJ2-3; size: once; V: TRBV7-2; CDR3: CVSSLMGVADTQYF; DNA: TGTGTCAGCAGCTTAATGGGGGTGGCAGATACGCAGTATTTT
D: TRBD1; J: TRBJ1-2; size: once; V: TRBV5-8; CDR3: CASSKRDRDYGYTF; DNA: TGTGCCAGCAGCAAACGGGACAGGGACTATGGCTACACCTTC
D: .; J: TRBJ1-5; size: .; V: TRBV29-1; CDR3: CSVTQGRGEQPQHF; DNA: TGCAGCGTGACCCAGGGGCGTGGGGAACAGCCCCAGCATTTT
D: TRBD2; J: TRBJ2-7; size: few; V: TRBV7-9; CDR3: CASSSRRGATLEQYF; DNA: TGTGCCAGCAGCTCGCGGCGGGGGGCTACCCTCGAGCAGTACTTC
D: .; J: TRBJ2-7; size: .; V: TRBV6-6; CDR3: CSSGPQGAEQYF; DNA: TGTTCCAGCGGCCCCCAGGGTGCCGAGCAGTACTTC
D: .; J: TRBJ1-5; size: .; V: TRBV6-2/TRBV6-3; CDR3: CASRTASNQPQHF; DNA: TGTGCCAGCCGGACAGCCAGCAATCAGCCCCAGCATTTT
D: .; J: TRBJ2-3; size: .; V: TRBV30; CDR3: CAWQSGLVYVADTQYF; DNA: TGTGCCTGGCAATCGGGACTTGTTTATGTGGCAGATACGCAGTATTTT
D: TRBD1; J: TRBJ2-1; size: .; V: TRBV12-3/TRBV12-4; CDR3: CASNRQGTNEQFF; DNA: TGTGCCAGCAATAGACAGGGCACCAATGAGCAGTTCTTC
D: .; J: TRBJ2-5; size: .; V: TRBV21-1; CDR3: CASSIRMGQNNEQYF; DNA: TGTGCCAGCAGCATCAGGATGGGACAGAACAATGAGCAGTACTTC
D: .; J: TRBJ2-1; size: .; V: TRBV11-2; CDR3: CASSFQGAGYNEQFF; DNA: TGTGCCAGCAGCTTTCAGGGCGCCGGGTACAATGAGCAGTTCTTC
D: TRBD2; J: TRBJ2-1; size: .; V: TRBV13; CDR3: CASSLAVRGGPIIGNEQFF; DNA: TGTGCCAGCAGCTTAGCGGTCCGGGGAGGGCCTATAATTGGAAATGAGCAGTTCTTC
D: TRBD1; J: TRBJ2-1; size: .; V: TRBV3-1; CDR3: CASSQEDREFYNEQFF; DNA: TGTGCCAGCAGCCAAGAAGACAGGGAGTTTTACAATGAGCAGTTCTTC
D: .; J: TRBJ1-2; size: .; V: TRBV7-9; CDR3: CASSTDPTYGCTF; DNA: TGTGCCAGCAGTACTGACCCTACCTATGGCTGCACCTTC
D: .; J: TRBJ2-5; size: .; V: TRBV9; CDR3: CASSVGAPQETQYF; DNA: TGTGCCAGCAGCGTAGGCGCACCCCAAGAGACCCAGTACTTC
D: .; J: TRBJ1-6; size: once; V: TRBV20-1; CDR3: CSAAQGKGSPLHF; DNA: TGCAGTGCTGCCCAGGGGAAGGGTTCACCCCTCCACTTT
D: TRBD2; J: TRBJ2-3; size: .; V: TRBV14; CDR3: CASSQELAGASGDTQYF; DNA: TGTGCCAGCAGCCAAGAGCTAGCGGGAGCGTCGGGAGATACGCAGTATTTT
D: .; J: TRBJ1-2; size: few; V: TRBV20-1; CDR3: CSARRGLAGYGYTF; DNA: TGCAGTGCTAGACGGGGGCTGGCGGGCTATGGCTACACCTTC
D: TRBD2; J: TRBJ2-2; size: few; V: TRBV29-1; CDR3: CSVRGGIAGVDTGELFF; DNA: TGCAGCGTTAGAGGAGGGATAGCGGGAGTAGATACCGGGGAGCTGTTTTTT
D: TRBD2; J: TRBJ2-1; size: .; V: TRBV28; CDR3: CASSNPLFAGGISNEQFF; DNA: TGTGCCAGCAGCAACCCCCTCTTCGCGGGAGGGATTTCCAATGAGCAGTTCTTC